This T cell receptor beta chain stems from a study of shared clonotypes between healthy human individuals. Repertoires were generated with immunoSEQ multiplex PCR, while TCRdb's copy carries only in-frame clones and drops some. This sample yields about 1.4 million clones, of which around 97% are seen a single time; approximately 1% belongs to the top ten. J was trimmed by 5 bases and V by 3 bases; bases with no gene match: 12. Looked up from germline, CDR1 is LNHDA and CDR2 is SQIVND (reference sequence). The CDR3 runs 17 residues. Remarks on this clone: What it recognizes is unknown.

Overall study findings and caveats: Some naive CD4 clonotypes, around 5%, turned up in common across several donors. Generation probability values for non-shared clonotypes were lower than those for clonotypes shared by all four donors. The study's rarefaction showed incomplete sorted-subset sequencing despite large depth. Limitation of the genetic and exposure-history diversity represented came from the few donors.

The source material was naive CD4+ T cells sorted from blood. As to subset: CD45RA+ positively selected. This TCR came from a man younger than 40 in good health. The chain has TRBV19 and TRBJ2-1; 8 nucleotides align to TRBD2. CDR3 sequence: CASSMWVVLAGNNEQFF. DNA of the CDR3: TGTGCCAGTAGTATGTGGGTCGTGTTAGCGGGAAACAATGAGCAGTTCTTC.